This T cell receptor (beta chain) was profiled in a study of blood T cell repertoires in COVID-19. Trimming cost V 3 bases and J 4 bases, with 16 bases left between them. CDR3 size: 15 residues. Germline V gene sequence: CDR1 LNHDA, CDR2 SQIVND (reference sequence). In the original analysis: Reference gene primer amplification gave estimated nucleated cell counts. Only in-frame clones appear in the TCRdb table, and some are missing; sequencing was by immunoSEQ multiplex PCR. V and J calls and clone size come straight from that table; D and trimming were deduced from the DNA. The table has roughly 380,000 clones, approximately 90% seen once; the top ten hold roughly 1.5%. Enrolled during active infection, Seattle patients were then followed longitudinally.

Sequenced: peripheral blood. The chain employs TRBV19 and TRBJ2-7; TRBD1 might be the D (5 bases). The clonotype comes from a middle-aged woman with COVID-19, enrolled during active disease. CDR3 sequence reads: CASSIFLGNRYEQYF. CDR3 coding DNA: TGTGCCAGTAGTATTTTTTTGGGGAACAGGTACGAGCAGTACTTC.